The rows below give T cell receptor beta chains drawn from one sample of a study of T-cell memory formation after mild COVID-19. From the 5' RACE reads, TCRdb called clonotypes with MiXCR, one entry per CDR3 protein. Altogether 200,000 to 250,000 distinct CDR3 sequences are present, around 9.1% being singletons, with the ten largest covering 3.5%. Sample: PBMCs or a T cell subset sorted from them (not recorded which). These receptor sequences come from a young man who had mild COVID-19 (a few samples of this study predate the infection). Cell type and time point are not known. Both conserved end residues are part of each CDR3. The D gene is left open where the match is weak. Clone sizes are given selectively: once, few, many, or a class where the clone is expanded.

>TRBV20-1|few|.|TRBJ2-3
CSARKVALTDTQYF
TGCAGTGCTCGGAAGGTAGCCCTCACAGATACGCAGTATTTT
>TRBV20-1|few|TRBD1|TRBJ2-1
CSATDRVSEQFF
TGCAGTGCTACCGACAGGGTTAGTGAGCAGTTCTTC
>TRBV18|few|.|TRBJ1-6
CASSRGDNSPLHF
TGTGCCAGCTCACGTGGGGATAATTCACCCCTCCACTTT
>TRBV20-1|.|.|TRBJ2-2
CSARKAGLAANTGELFF
TGCAGTGCTAGGAAGGCAGGGTTGGCCGCGAACACCGGGGAGCTGTTTTTT
>TRBV10-3|few|.|TRBJ1-6
CAIRTGPNSPLHF
TGTGCCATCAGAACAGGCCCTAATTCACCCCTCCACTTT
>TRBV12-3/TRBV12-4|few|TRBD2|TRBJ2-1
CASSLRLAGLNEQFF
TGTGCCAGCAGTTTACGGCTAGCGGGACTTAATGAGCAGTTCTTC
>TRBV7-9|few|.|TRBJ2-5
CASSFSTSGAMYQETQYF
TGTGCCAGCAGCTTCTCCACCTCGGGGGCAATGTACCAAGAGACCCAGTACTTC
>TRBV7-3|few|.|TRBJ1-1
CASSSMGGTEAFF
TGTGCCAGCAGCTCTATGGGTGGTACTGAAGCTTTCTTT
>TRBV12-3/TRBV12-4|many|.|TRBJ2-1
CASSRTHEQFF
TGTGCCAGCAGTAGGACACATGAGCAGTTCTTC
>TRBV2|.|.|TRBJ2-5
CASRDPFQETQYF
TGTGCCAGCAGGGATCCTTTCCAAGAGACCCAGTACTTC
>TRBV4-1|medium-sized|.|TRBJ1-6
CASSQDRGAHNSPLHF
TGCGCCAGCAGCCAAGATCGGGGGGCTCATAATTCACCCCTCCACTTT
>TRBV7-9|many|.|TRBJ1-1
CASSLVARAEAFF
TGTGCCAGCAGCCTGGTGGCTAGGGCGGAAGCTTTCTTT
>TRBV24-1|few|.|TRBJ2-5
CATAGGEETQYF
TGTGCCACCGCCGGGGGCGAAGAGACCCAGTACTTC
>TRBV20-1|.|TRBD2|TRBJ2-3
CSARPIPSGGDPDTQYF
TGCAGTGCTAGACCAATCCCCAGCGGGGGGGATCCAGATACGCAGTATTTT
>TRBV20-1|few|TRBD2|TRBJ2-2
CSARRRRGSYTGELFF
TGCAGTGCTAGACGACGGCGGGGGTCCTACACCGGGGAGCTGTTTTTT